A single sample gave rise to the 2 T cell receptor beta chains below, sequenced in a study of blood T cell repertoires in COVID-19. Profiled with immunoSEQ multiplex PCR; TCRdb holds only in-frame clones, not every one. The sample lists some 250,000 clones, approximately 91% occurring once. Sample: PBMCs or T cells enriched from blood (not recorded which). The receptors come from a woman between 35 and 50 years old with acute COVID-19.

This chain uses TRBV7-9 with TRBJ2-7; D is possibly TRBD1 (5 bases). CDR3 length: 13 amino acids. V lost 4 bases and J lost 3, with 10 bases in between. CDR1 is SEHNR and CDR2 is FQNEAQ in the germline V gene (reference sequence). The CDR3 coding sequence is TGTGCCAGCAGCTCGACAGTTAACTACGAGCAGTACTTC. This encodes CASSSTVNYEQYF.

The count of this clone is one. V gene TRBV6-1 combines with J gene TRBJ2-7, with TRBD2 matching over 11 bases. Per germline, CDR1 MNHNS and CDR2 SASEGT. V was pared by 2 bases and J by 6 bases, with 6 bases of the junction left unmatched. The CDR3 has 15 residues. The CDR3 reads CASSELSSGRSEQYF. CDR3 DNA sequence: TGTGCCAGCAGTGAATTGTCTAGCGGGAGGAGCGAGCAGTACTTC.